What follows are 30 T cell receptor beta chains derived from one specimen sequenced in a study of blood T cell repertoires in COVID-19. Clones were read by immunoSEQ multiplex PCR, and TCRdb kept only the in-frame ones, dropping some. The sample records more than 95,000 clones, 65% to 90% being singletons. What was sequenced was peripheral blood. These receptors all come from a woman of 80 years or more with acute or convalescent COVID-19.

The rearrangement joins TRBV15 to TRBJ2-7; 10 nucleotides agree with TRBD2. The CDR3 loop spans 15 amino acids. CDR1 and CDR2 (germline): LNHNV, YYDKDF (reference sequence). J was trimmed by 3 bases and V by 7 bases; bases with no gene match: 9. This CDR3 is CATKIGRTSGYEQYV. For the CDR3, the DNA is TGTGCCACCAAGATCGGAAGGACTAGCGGCTACGAGCAGTACGTC.

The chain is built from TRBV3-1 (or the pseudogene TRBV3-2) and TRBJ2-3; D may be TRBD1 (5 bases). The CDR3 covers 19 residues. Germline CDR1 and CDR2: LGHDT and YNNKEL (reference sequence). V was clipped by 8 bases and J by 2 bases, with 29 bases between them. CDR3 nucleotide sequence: TGTGCCAGCTCCCTCGAAGGGGATGGCGACCTGGCCGACACAGATACGCAGTATTTT. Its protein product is CASSLEGDGDLADTDTQYF.

This chain's CDR3 is CASSTHRVNSPLHF. The CDR3 nucleotides read TGTGCCAGCAGTACCCACCGGGTCAATTCACCCCTCCACTTT. The chain employs TRBV6-5 and TRBJ1-6, with no clear D. Germline CDR1 and CDR2: MNHEY and SVGAGI. The CDR3 is made up of 14 amino acids. Deletions cut 5 bases from V and 7 bases from J, with 12 bases between.

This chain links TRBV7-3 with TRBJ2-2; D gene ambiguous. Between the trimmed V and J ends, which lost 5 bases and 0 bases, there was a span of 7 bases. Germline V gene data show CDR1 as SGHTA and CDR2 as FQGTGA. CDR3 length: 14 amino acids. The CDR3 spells CASSQAPNTGELFF. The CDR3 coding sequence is TGTGCCAGCAGCCAGGCCCCGAACACCGGGGAGCTGTTTTTT. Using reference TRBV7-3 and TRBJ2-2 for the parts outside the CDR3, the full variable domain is GAGVSQTPSNKVTEKGKYVELRCDPISGHTALYWYRQSLGQGPEFLIYFQGTGAADDSGLPNDRFFAVRPEGSVSTLKIQRTERGDSAVYLCASSQAPNTGELFFGEGSRLTVL.

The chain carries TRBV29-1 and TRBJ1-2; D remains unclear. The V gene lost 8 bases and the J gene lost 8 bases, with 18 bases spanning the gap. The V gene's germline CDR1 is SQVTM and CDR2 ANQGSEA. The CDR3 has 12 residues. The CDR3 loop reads CSFSTFGEGYTF. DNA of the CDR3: TGCAGCTTCTCCACCTTCGGGGAGGGCTACACCTTC.

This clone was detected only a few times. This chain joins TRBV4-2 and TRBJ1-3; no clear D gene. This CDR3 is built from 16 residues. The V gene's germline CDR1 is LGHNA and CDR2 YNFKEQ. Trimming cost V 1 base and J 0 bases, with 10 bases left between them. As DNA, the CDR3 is TGTGCCAGCAGCCAAGGTCGGGAACTCTCTGGAAACACCATATATTTT. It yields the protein CASSQGRELSGNTIYF.

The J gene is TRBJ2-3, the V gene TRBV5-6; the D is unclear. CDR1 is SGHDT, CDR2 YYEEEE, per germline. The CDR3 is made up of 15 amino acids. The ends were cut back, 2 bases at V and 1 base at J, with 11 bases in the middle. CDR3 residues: CASSLGGFGTDTQYF. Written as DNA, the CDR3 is TGTGCCAGCAGCTTAGGCGGATTCGGCACAGATACGCAGTATTTT.

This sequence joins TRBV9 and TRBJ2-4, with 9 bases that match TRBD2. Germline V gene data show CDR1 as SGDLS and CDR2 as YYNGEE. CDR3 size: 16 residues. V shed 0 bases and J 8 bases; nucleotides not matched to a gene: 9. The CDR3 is CASSVATTSGLDIQYF. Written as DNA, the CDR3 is TGTGCCAGCAGCGTAGCTACGACTAGCGGTTTGGACATTCAGTACTTC.

The CDR3 DNA sequence: TGTGCCAGCAGCTGGGGAGCTGGGAGGCAGGTATCTGAAGCTTTCTTT. It encodes CASSWGAGRQVSEAFF. The gene calls are TRBV5-5 and TRBJ1-1; D not certain. V was trimmed by 3 bases and J by 6 bases, leaving 21 bases between them. CDR1 is SGHKS and CDR2 is YYEKEE in the germline V gene (reference sequence). The CDR3 extends over 16 amino acids. The whole variable domain, remainder taken from reference TRBV5-5 and TRBJ1-1, is DAGVTQSPTHLIKTRGQQVTLRCSPISGHKSVSWYQQVLGQGPQFIFQYYEKEERGRGNFPDRFSARQFPNYSSELNVNALLLGDSALYLCASSWGAGRQVSEAFFGQGTRLTVV.

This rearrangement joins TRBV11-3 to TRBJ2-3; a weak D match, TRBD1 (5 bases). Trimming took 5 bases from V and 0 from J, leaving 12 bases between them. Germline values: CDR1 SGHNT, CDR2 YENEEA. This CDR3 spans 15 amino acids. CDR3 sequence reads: CASSATGVSTDTQYF. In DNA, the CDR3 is TGTGCCAGCAGCGCCACAGGAGTCAGCACAGATACGCAGTATTTT.

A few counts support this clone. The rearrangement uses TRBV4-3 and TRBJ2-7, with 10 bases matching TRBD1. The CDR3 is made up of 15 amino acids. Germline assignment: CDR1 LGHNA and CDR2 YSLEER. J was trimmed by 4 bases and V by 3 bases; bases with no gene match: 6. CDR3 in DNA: TGCGCCAGCAGCCATTCCGGGACAGGGGAATACGAGCAGTACTTC. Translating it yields CASSHSGTGEYEQYF.

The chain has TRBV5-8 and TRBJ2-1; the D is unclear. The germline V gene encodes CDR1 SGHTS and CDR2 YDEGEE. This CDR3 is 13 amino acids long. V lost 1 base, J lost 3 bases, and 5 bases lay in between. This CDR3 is CASSLMSYNEQFF. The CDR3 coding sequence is TGTGCCAGCAGCTTGATGAGCTACAATGAGCAGTTCTTC.

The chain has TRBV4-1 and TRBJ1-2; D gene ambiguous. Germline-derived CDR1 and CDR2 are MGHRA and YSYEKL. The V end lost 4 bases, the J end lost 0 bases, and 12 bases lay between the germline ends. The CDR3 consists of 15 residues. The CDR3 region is CASSREETTNYGYTF. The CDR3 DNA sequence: TGCGCCAGCAGCCGAGAAGAGACTACTAACTATGGCTACACCTTC.

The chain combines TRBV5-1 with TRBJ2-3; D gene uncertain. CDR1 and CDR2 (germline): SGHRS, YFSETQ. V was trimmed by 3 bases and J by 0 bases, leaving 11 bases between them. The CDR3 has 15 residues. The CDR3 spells CASSSDIPSTDTQYF. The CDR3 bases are TGCGCCAGCAGCTCCGACATTCCTAGCACAGATACGCAGTATTTT.

This CDR3 reads CASRGGGIGAGELFF. The CDR3 bases are TGTGCCAGCAGAGGCGGGGGGATCGGCGCCGGGGAGCTGTTTTTT. V and J are TRBV9 and TRBJ2-2; 8 bases match TRBD2. Germline loops: CDR1 SGDLS, CDR2 YYNGEE. J was trimmed by 6 bases and V by 5 bases; bases with no gene match: 9. The CDR3 has 15 amino acids.

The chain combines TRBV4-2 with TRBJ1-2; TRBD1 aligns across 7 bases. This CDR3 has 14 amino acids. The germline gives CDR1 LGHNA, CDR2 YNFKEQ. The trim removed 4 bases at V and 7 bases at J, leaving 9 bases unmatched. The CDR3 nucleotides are TGTGCCAGCAGCCCAGGGACAGCCGGCCGTGGCTACACCTTC. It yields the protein CASSPGTAGRGYTF.

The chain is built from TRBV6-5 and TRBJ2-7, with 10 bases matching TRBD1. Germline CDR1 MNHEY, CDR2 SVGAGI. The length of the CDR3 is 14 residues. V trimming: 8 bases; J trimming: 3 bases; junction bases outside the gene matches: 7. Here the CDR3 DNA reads TGTGCCAGCGGGGACAGGGGAGGGGGCTACGAGCAGTACGTC. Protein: CASGDRGGGYEQYV.

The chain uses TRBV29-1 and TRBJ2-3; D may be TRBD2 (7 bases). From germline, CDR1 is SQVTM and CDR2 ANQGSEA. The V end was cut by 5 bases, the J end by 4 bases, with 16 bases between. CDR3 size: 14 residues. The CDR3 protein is CSVKARGGPDTQYF. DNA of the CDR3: TGCAGCGTTAAGGCCCGCGGGGGCCCAGATACGCAGTATTTT.

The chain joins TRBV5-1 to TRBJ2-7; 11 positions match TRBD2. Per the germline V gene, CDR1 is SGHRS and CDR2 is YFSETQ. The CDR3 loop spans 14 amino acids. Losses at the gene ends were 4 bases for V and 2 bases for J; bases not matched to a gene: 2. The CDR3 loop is CASSASGGTYEQYF. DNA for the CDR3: TGCGCCAGCAGCGCTAGCGGGGGGACCTACGAGCAGTACTTC.

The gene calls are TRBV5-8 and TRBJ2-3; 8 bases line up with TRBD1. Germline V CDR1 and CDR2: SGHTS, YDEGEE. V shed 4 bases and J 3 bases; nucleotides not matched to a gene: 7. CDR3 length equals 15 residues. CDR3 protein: CASSQGTGGTDTQYF. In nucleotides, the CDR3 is TGTGCCAGCAGCCAAGGGACAGGTGGAACAGATACGCAGTATTTT.

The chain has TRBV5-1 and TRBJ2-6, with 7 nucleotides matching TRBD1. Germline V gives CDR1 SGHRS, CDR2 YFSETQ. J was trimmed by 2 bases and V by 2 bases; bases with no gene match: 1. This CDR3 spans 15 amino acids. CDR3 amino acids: CASSFDRAGANVLTF. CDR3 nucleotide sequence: TGCGCCAGCAGCTTTGACAGGGCTGGGGCCAACGTCCTGACTTTC.

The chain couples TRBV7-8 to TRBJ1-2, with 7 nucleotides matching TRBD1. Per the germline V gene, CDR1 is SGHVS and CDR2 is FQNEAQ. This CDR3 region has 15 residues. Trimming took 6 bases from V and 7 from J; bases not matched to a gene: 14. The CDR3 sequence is CASSSTRQGLGGYTF. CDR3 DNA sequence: TGTGCCAGCAGTTCCACCAGACAGGGCCTTGGTGGCTACACCTTC.

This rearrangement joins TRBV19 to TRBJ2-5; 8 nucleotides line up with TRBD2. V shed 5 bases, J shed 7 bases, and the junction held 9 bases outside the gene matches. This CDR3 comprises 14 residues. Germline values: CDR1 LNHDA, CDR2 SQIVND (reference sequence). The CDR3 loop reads CASSPRGGDGTQYF. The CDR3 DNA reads TGTGCCAGTAGTCCCCGGGGGGGGGACGGGACCCAGTACTTC.

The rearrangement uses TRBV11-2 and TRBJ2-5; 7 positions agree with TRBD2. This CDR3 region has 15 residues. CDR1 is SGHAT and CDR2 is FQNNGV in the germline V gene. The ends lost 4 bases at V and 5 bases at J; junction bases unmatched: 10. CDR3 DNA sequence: TGTGCCAGCAGCTCGAGAGGGAGGGCGTGGGAGACCCAGTACTTC. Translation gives CASSSRGRAWETQYF.

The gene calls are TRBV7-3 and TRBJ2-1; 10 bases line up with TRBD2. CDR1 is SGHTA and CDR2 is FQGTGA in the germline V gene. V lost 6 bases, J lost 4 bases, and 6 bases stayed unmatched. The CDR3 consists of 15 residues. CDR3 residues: CASSPGLAIYNEQFF. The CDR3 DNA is TGTGCCAGCAGTCCGGGACTAGCGATTTACAATGAGCAGTTCTTC. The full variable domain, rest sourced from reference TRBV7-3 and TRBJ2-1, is GAGVSQTPSNKVTEKGKYVELRCDPISGHTALYWYRQSLGQGPEFLIYFQGTGAADDSGLPNDRFFAVRPEGSVSTLKIQRTERGDSAVYLCASSPGLAIYNEQFFGPGTRLTVL.

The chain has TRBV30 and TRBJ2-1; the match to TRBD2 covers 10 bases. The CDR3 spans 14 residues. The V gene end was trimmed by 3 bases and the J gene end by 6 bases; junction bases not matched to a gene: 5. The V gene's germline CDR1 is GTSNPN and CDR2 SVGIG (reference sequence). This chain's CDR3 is CAWRAGGPGNEQFF. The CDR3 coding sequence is TGTGCCTGGAGAGCGGGGGGGCCGGGCAATGAGCAGTTCTTC.

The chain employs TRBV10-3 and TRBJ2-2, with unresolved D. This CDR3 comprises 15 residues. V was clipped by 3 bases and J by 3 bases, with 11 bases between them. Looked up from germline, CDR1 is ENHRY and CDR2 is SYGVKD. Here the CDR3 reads CAISDPRSDTGELFF. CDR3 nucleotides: TGTGCCATCAGTGACCCCCGCAGCGACACCGGGGAGCTGTTTTTT.

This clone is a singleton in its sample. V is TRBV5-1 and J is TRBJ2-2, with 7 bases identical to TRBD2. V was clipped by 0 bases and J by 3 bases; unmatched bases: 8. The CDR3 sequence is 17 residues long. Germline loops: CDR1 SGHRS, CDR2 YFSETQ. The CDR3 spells CASSLGPGAGDTGELFF. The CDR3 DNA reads TGCGCCAGCAGCTTGGGTCCAGGCGCGGGGGACACCGGGGAGCTGTTTTTT.

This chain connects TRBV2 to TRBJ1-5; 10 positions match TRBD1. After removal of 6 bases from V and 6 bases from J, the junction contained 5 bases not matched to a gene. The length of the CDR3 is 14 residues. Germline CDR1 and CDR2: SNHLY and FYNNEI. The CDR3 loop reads CASSSTGGLQPQHF. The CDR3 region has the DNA TGTGCCAGCAGCTCGACAGGGGGCCTTCAGCCCCAGCATTTT.

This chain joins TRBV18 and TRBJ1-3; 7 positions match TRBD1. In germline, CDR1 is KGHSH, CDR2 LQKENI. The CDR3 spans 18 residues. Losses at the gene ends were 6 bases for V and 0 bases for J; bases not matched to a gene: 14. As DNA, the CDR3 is TGTGCCAGCTCCCTCCTGGACAGGCAAACTAACTCTGGAAACACCATATATTTT. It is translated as CASSLLDRQTNSGNTIYF.